Presented here are 19 T cell receptor beta chains from one specimen sequenced in a study of OX40 agonist ivuxolimab in advanced cancers. Only in-frame clones appear in the TCRdb table, and some are missing; sequencing was by immunoSEQ multiplex PCR. In the table there are more than 70,000 clones, less than 95% of which are singletons. The sample was CD4+ or CD8+ T cells sorted from blood, taken in a trial of the OX40 agonist ivuxolimab. These receptors were collected from an adult with an advanced solid tumor such as melanoma, head and neck, liver or kidney cancer.

The chain links TRBV28 to TRBJ2-7; 8 bases map to TRBD2. CDR3 size: 15 residues. Germline V CDR1 and CDR2: MDHEN, SYDVKM. After removal of 1 base from V and 3 bases from J, the junction contained 5 bases not matched to a gene. The CDR3, as DNA: TGTGCCAGCAGTTTATTACCGGGAGGGTTCTACGAGCAGTACTTC. Protein sequence: CASSLLPGGFYEQYF.

V is TRBV1 and J is TRBJ2-7; the D call TRBD2 from the table was never checked on the DNA. TRBV1 is listed as a pseudogene. The CDR3 spans 15 residues. CDR3 in DNA: TGCACCAGCAGCCAGCATCCGGGAGTATGCGACGAGCAGTACTTC. Translated, it gives CTSSQHPGVCDEQYF.

V gene TRBV27 combines with J gene TRBJ2-1; TRBD2 aligns across 12 bases. The V segment lost 2 bases and the J segment 9 bases; nucleotides outside the gene matches: 5. CDR3 length: 15 amino acids. Germline V gene lookup returns CDR1 MNHEY and CDR2 SMNVEV (reference sequence). CDR3 amino acids: CASSLMTSGSGEQFF. The CDR3 DNA follows: TGTGCCAGCAGTTTAATGACTAGCGGGAGCGGTGAGCAGTTCTTC.

The rearrangement joins TRBV27 to TRBJ2-2, with 8 bases lining up with TRBD2. The CDR3 is 16 amino acids. V lost 5 bases to trimming and J lost 12 bases; unmatched junction nucleotides: 17. Germline CDR1 reads MNHEY; CDR2 reads SMNVEV (reference sequence). The CDR3 DNA follows: TGTGCCAGCAGTCCCAGTGAAGGCGGGAGGCCCCATAAGCTGTTTTTT. This encodes CASSPSEGGRPHKLFF.

V gene TRBV4-2 combines with J gene TRBJ2-3, with D possibly called TRBD1 or TRBD2 (6 bases each). V gave up 0 bases and J gave up 3 bases, with 16 bases separating them. The CDR3 consists of 17 residues. Germline V gene lookup returns CDR1 LGHNA and CDR2 YNFKEQ. The CDR3 DNA sequence: TGTGCCAGCAGCCAAGATGAGGGGGGAGTGGGAACAGATACGCAGTATTTT. This codes for CASSQDEGGVGTDTQYF.

The rearrangement links TRBV11-3 to TRBJ1-2; TRBD1 matches at 9 bases. Per germline, CDR1 SGHNT and CDR2 YENEEA. This CDR3 is 13 amino acids long. The V gene end was trimmed by 5 bases and the J gene end by 6 bases; junction bases not matched to a gene: 4. The CDR3 DNA sequence: TGTGCCAGCAGCATCCGGGACAGGGATGGCTACACCTTC. Its protein is CASSIRDRDGYTF.

This chain connects TRBV19 to TRBJ2-7; 9 positions agree with TRBD2. CDR1 is LNHDA, CDR2 SQIVND, per germline (reference sequence). CDR3 length: 15 amino acids. Trimming at V came to 5 bases and at J to 3 bases, leaving 8 bases not matched to a gene. The CDR3 sequence: CASSHSGTSFYEQYF. The DNA for the CDR3 is TGTGCCAGTAGTCACTCCGGGACTAGCTTCTACGAGCAGTACTTC.

The chain joins TRBV7-2 to TRBJ2-7; 8 nucleotides match TRBD2. V trimming: 1 base; J trimming: 6 bases; junction bases outside the gene matches: 11. CDR3 length: 16 amino acids. Germline V gene lookup returns CDR1 SGHTA and CDR2 FQGNSA. CDR3 nucleotides: TGTGCCAGCAGCTTAGTGCCAGCGGGAGTGAGAGGCGAGCAGTACTTC. As protein: CASSLVPAGVRGEQYF.

V gene TRBV10-1 combines with J gene TRBJ2-1; no firm D call. Germline values: CDR1 WNHNN, CDR2 SYGVQD (reference sequence). This CDR3 is built from 13 residues. V lost 6 bases and J lost 6, with 12 bases in between. The CDR3 protein is CASSTAPSNEQFF. In nucleotides, the CDR3 is TGCGCCAGCAGCACGGCGCCGAGCAATGAGCAGTTCTTC.

CDR3 region: CASNLTRNATVNYGYTF. The CDR3 DNA reads TGTGCCAGCAACTTAACCCGGAACGCAACCGTAAACTATGGCTACACCTTC. The genes are TRBV28 and TRBJ1-2; D unresolved. Germline CDR1 and CDR2: MDHEN and SYDVKM. V was trimmed by 7 bases and J by 2 bases, leaving 23 bases between them. The CDR3 loop spans 17 amino acids.

The rearrangement links TRBV5-4 to TRBJ2-3, with 10 bases lining up with TRBD2. V lost 0 bases and J lost 1; bases outside the gene matches: 2. CDR3 length equals 16 residues. From germline, CDR1 is SGHNT and CDR2 YYREEE (reference sequence). The CDR3 sequence: CASSLGLAGGTDTQYF. The CDR3 DNA is TGTGCCAGCAGCTTGGGTCTAGCGGGAGGCACAGATACGCAGTATTTT.

V is TRBV5-4 and J is TRBJ2-1, with TRBD2 identical over 7 bases. With 4 bases clipped from V and 8 bases from J, the junction kept 21 bases outside the gene matches. Germline V CDR1 and CDR2: SGHNT, YYREEE (reference sequence). This CDR3 contains 18 residues. The CDR3 DNA sequence: TGTGCCAGCAGCCCTACACGTGCGGGGAGGGAGCGTCCGGATGAGCAGTTCTTC. Its translation is CASSPTRAGRERPDEQFF.

The chain combines TRBV5-1 with TRBJ1-2; D is unresolved. Trimming stripped 0 bases from V and 8 bases from J, with 23 bases between. Germline CDR1 reads SGHRS; CDR2 reads YFSETQ. The CDR3 has 17 amino acids. The CDR3 region has the DNA TGCGCCAGCAGCTTGGGTTTACCGGGAGTACCCCAAGGAGGCTACACCTTC. Translation gives CASSLGLPGVPQGGYTF.

This chain uses TRBV11-2 with TRBJ2-5; the D is unclear. With 2 bases removed from V and 0 bases from J, the gap between germline ends came to 10 bases. This CDR3 comprises 15 residues. Germline CDR1 and CDR2: SGHAT and FQNNGV. CDR3 DNA sequence: TGTGCCAGCAGCTTACGACCCAGCCACCAAGAGACCCAGTACTTC. It codes for CASSLRPSHQETQYF.

Here the CDR3 reads CASIPPVGGKQELFF. CDR3 DNA sequence: TGTGCCAGCATCCCCCCGGTTGGGGGCAAGCAGGAGCTGTTTTTT. This rearrangement joins TRBV28 to TRBJ2-2, with a weak D call TRBD1 (6 bases). Germline-derived CDR1 and CDR2 are MDHEN and SYDVKM. Trimming removed 7 bases at V and 10 bases at J, with 22 bases between. This CDR3 spans 15 amino acids.

The chain carries TRBV21-1 and TRBJ2-7. TRBV21-1 is classified as a pseudogene. CDR3 length equals 12 residues. The chain's CDR3 is CASSAGPLEQYF. The CDR3 DNA follows: TGTGCCAGCAGCGCCGGACCCCTCGAGCAGTACTTC.

Here the CDR3 reads CAISESWQGGEQYF. The CDR3 region has the DNA TGTGCCATCAGTGAGTCGTGGCAGGGGGGCGAGCAGTACTTC. The genes are TRBV10-3 and TRBJ2-7; maybe TRBD1 (7 bases). With 0 bases removed from V and 6 bases from J, the gap between germline ends came to 12 bases. Per the germline V gene, CDR1 is ENHRY and CDR2 is SYGVKD. This CDR3 is 14 amino acids long.

This rearrangement joins TRBV18 to TRBJ2-7; D unclear. Germline-derived CDR1 and CDR2 are KGHSH and LQKENI. The CDR3 runs to 14 residues. V was pared by 3 bases and J by 0 bases, with 9 bases between. CDR3 sequence: CASSPRSSSYEQYF. For the CDR3, the DNA is TGTGCCAGCTCACCCCGAAGTAGCTCCTACGAGCAGTACTTC.

The rearrangement uses TRBV6-6 and TRBJ1-2; 10 bases are shared with TRBD1. CDR3 size: 13 residues. In germline, CDR1 is MNHNY, CDR2 SVGAGI (reference sequence). Trimming cost V 6 bases and J 8 bases; bases outside gene matches: 6. CDR3 residues: CASSFDRGRGYTF. In DNA, the CDR3 is TGTGCCAGCAGCTTCGACAGGGGGCGAGGCTACACCTTC.